The 11 T cell receptor beta chains below come from one sample, sequenced in a study of shared clonotypes between healthy human individuals. Clones were sequenced by immunoSEQ multiplex PCR, and TCRdb holds only the in-frame ones, with some missing. The sample shows around 430,000 clones, around 79% of them seen only once. What was sequenced was PBMCs. The receptors derive from a woman aged 40-49 years in good health. Some clones in this sample may be carry-over from other donors' samples.

The rearrangement uses TRBV5-8 and TRBJ2-5; D not resolved. The germline CDR1 and CDR2 sequences are SGHTS and YDEGEE. The V end lost 1 base, the J end lost 5 bases, and 12 bases lay between the germline ends. The CDR3 contains 14 residues. CDR3 coding DNA: TGTGCCAGCAGCTTGACGAGGTTTCGGGAGACCCAGTACTTC. Translated: CASSLTRFRETQYF.

The V and J genes are TRBV5-1 and TRBJ2-7, with D maybe TRBD1 (5 bases). The CDR3 is 14 residues long. Germline V lookup: CDR1 SGHRS, CDR2 YFSETQ. V lost 0 bases and J lost 1, with 8 bases in between. CDR3 sequence reads: CASSLGQTSYEQYF. The CDR3 DNA reads TGCGCCAGCAGCTTGGGACAGACTTCCTACGAGCAGTACTTC.

This chain uses TRBV18 with TRBJ1-2; D ambiguous. V was clipped by 2 bases and J by 2 bases, with 9 bases between them. The CDR3 spans 14 residues. The germline CDR1 and CDR2 sequences are KGHSH and LQKENI. The CDR3 sequence is CASSPDSRNYGYTF. The DNA for the CDR3 is TGTGCCAGCTCACCAGACTCCAGAAACTATGGCTACACCTTC.

As DNA, the CDR3 is TGTGCCAGCTCACAGGGGACAGGGGCGAATGAAAAACTGTTTTTT. It encodes CASSQGTGANEKLFF. The V call is TRBV18, the J call TRBJ1-4, with 10 bases aligning to TRBD1. Germline lookup yields CDR1 KGHSH and CDR2 LQKENI. This CDR3 spans 15 amino acids. J was trimmed by 5 bases and V by 4 bases; bases with no gene match: 4.

The V call is TRBV6-6, the J call TRBJ2-2; D gene ambiguous. There are 11 residues in the CDR3. The germline V and J ends were trimmed by 2 bases and 6 bases, with 1 base remaining between them. The germline gives CDR1 MNHNY, CDR2 SVGAGI (reference sequence). The CDR3 loop reads CASSYAGELFF. The CDR3 DNA sequence: TGTGCCAGCAGTTACGCCGGGGAGCTGTTTTTT.

Turning to this clone: The same CDR3 also results from other DNA sequences found in this sample. The gene calls are TRBV18 and TRBJ2-5, with D uncertain. CDR1 and CDR2 from the germline V gene are KGHSH and LQKENI. Trimming stripped 0 bases from V and 4 bases from J, with 6 bases between. The CDR3 covers 13 residues. The CDR3 protein is CASSPPVGETQYF. In nucleotides, the CDR3 is TGTGCCAGCTCACCACCAGTCGGAGAGACCCAGTACTTC. The full variable domain, in which reference TRBV18 and TRBJ2-5 provide the parts outside the CDR3, is NAGVMQNPRHLVRRRGQEARLRCSPMKGHSHVYWYRQLPEEGLKFMVYLQKENIIDESGMPKERFSAEFPKEGPSILRIQQVVRGDSAAYFCASSPPVGETQYFGPGTRLLVL.

This chain joins TRBV10-3 and TRBJ2-6; D is unclear. Germline V gives CDR1 ENHRY, CDR2 SYGVKD. Trimming cost V 6 bases and J 2 bases, with 5 bases left between them. This CDR3 region has 13 residues. The CDR3 region has the DNA TGTGCCATCAGGCAGCCTGGGGCCAACGTCCTGACTTTC. Its protein product is CAIRQPGANVLTF.

The V gene is TRBV2, the J gene TRBJ1-3; D is possibly TRBD1 (5 bases). V dropped 0 bases and J dropped 0 bases, with 12 bases sitting between them. The CDR3 runs 17 residues. Germline lookup yields CDR1 SNHLY and CDR2 FYNNEI. This CDR3 reads CASSEARTRRSGNTIYF. In nucleotides, the CDR3 is TGTGCCAGCAGTGAAGCAAGGACACGACGCTCTGGAAACACCATATATTTT.

V usage is TRBV7-2 and J usage is TRBJ2-3, with D unclear. The germline V gene has CDR1 SGHTA and CDR2 FQGNSA. Trimming took 1 base from V and 0 from J, leaving 11 bases between them. The CDR3 is 16 residues long. The CDR3 reads CASSLVGEMSTDTQYF. Written as DNA, the CDR3 is TGTGCCAGCAGCTTAGTAGGCGAGATGAGCACAGATACGCAGTATTTT.

This chain links TRBV9 with TRBJ1-2, with 10 bases that match TRBD1. The CDR3 is 15 residues long. V shed 0 bases and J 4 bases; nucleotides not matched to a gene: 3. CDR1 is SGDLS, CDR2 YYNGEE, per germline. The CDR3 nucleotides read TGTGCCAGCAGCGTAGGAGGGACAGGGGCCTATGGCTACACCTTC. Encoded protein: CASSVGGTGAYGYTF. Complete variable domain (other parts from reference TRBV9 and TRBJ1-2): DSGVTQTPKHLITATGQRVTLRCSPRSGDLSVYWYQQSLDQGLQFLIQYYNGEERAKGNILERFSAQQFPDLHSELNLSSLELGDSALYFCASSVGGTGAYGYTFGSGTRLTVV.

The CDR3 is CASSLMGAPFGNEQFF. In DNA, the CDR3 is TGCGCCAGCAGCTTGATGGGGGCCCCATTTGGGAATGAGCAGTTCTTC. The chain recombines TRBV5-1 with TRBJ2-1; the D gene is possibly TRBD1 (6 bases). Trimming took 1 base from V and 7 from J, leaving 18 bases between them. Germline V gene sequence: CDR1 SGHRS, CDR2 YFSETQ. CDR3 length: 16 amino acids.